This TCR beta chain emerged from a study of T cell responses to AZD1222 COVID-19 vaccine (dated by TCRdb to the early 2020s). Background on the whole study: AZD1222 recipients given second doses at about 4 weeks or at about 12 weeks were pooled, since spike-specific TCR depth and breadth were not found to differ between the two schedules. A total of 240 or so trial participants underwent TCR sequencing, of whom 207 had received two doses of AZD1222 and around 25 had received two doses of the MenACWY control vaccine. Trial participants were enrolled by age into subgroups of 18-55, 56-69 and 70-plus years, and around 140, 26 and 57 TCR-sequenced participants, respectively, were included in these subgroups.

The CDR3 regions of human TCRbeta chains were analyzed by immunosequencing. The study's processing was this. Repertoire TCRs were matched against a reference library of SARS-CoV-2-specific TCRs generated with the MIRA antigen-specificity platform. Breadth meant the fraction of unique TCRs that were SARS-CoV-2-associated, whereas depth meant the fraction of total T cells that were SARS-CoV-2-associated. Each spike-specific TCR was assigned to its reactive spike region and to a CD4 or CD8 class using the MIRA data. Log10-transformed breadth and depth values were compared by one-way ANOVA with Sidak's multiple comparisons tests. TCRdb took over this immuneACCESS table, retaining in-frame rearrangements with V and J assigned. Such tables are incomplete; in checked studies, under half of the missing clones stem from an unresolved V gene, and the remainder is unexplained. V and J calls and clone size are given by that table; D and trimming were obtained from the DNA. This sample holds some 150,000 clones; approximately 90% were observed only once. The top ten constitute 1.5% to 2% of the sample.

Study-wide findings and limitations: Participants were mostly white British, with more females than males. The authors suggested clonal diversity may have been underestimated. Vaccine-associated CD4 TCRs spanned the whole spike protein, with dominant responses in regions 160-218 and 743-854. Reportedly, almost half of the unique spike-specific TCRs recognized epitopes lying outside the regions that are mutated in the B.1.351 and B.1.1.7 variants. Conclusions about previously exposed vaccinees are limited, since just five or six AZD1222 recipients were seropositive for SARS-CoV-2 at baseline. In the small 56-69-year group, the increase in depth fell short of significance, most likely because of low power. A significant rise in spike-specific TCR breadth and depth was observed after two AZD1222 doses relative to day 0 and relative to MenACWY recipients. No day 14 peak-response samples were available, so repertoires were characterized only after the peak T cell response.

Taken from the germline V gene, the CDR1 and CDR2 loops are LGHNA and YSLEER. The germline ends are 15 bases apart after V is trimmed by 0 bases and J by 4 bases. From its cysteine to its phenylalanine, the CDR3 spans 16 amino acids. Only the CDR3 part of the read is kept: 48 bases, read in frame from the first base. Of note for this clone: Its antigen is unknown. No per-base quality is available; no much larger clone lies one base away.

The sample's time point, from its label and the paper: baseline before first vaccination. The vaccinee samples were drawn from two UK trials, COV001 and COV002, one of which was a single-blind randomized controlled phase 2/3 trial testing AZD1222 (ChAdOx1 nCoV-19) in healthy adults. Trial participant PBMC samples were collected at day 0 and day 28 after the second dose for TCRbeta chain sequencing. The receptor comes from an adult in good health. This receptor chain uses TRBV4-3 and TRBJ1-2, with TRBD1 tentatively as D gene (5 bases match). The sample here was peripheral blood, taken on day 0 of AZD1222 vaccination. The DNA sequence follows: TGCGCCAGCAGCCAAGATAGGGCTGGGGGGGGCTATGGCTACACCTTC. This sequence encodes CASSQDRAGGGYGYTF.